This T cell receptor (beta chain) was documented in a study of T-cell memory formation after mild COVID-19. Across the whole study: The study found TCR clusters largely donor specific. Study-level points and caveats: Mostly located in CM and EM were contracting CD4+ clones, with contracting CD8+ clones located in EMRA. Memory sampled before infection contained some responding clones, suggesting cross-reactive memory joined.

The V and J ends lost 5 bases and 4 bases, in that order; junction bases with no gene match: 4. Germline values: CDR1 SGHTA, CDR2 FQGNSA. The CDR3 totals 13 residues. In regard to this clonotype: Its specificity is unknown.

TCR alpha and TCR beta cDNA libraries with sample barcodes and UMIs came from 5'RACE using constant-segment primers. Each CDR3 protein is one row after TCRdb ran MiXCR on the 5' RACE reads. The sample consists of hundreds of thousands of distinct CDR3 sequences, about 20% of them appearing once. The chain joins TRBV7-2 to TRBJ2-5, with TRBD1 matching 7 bases. The clonotype comes from a man younger than 35 who had mild COVID-19 (a few samples of this study predate the infection). Cell type and time point are not known. Source material: PBMCs or a T cell subset sorted from them (not recorded which). CDR3 region: CASSMNRGETQYF. The CDR3 bases are TGTGCCAGCAGCATGAACAGGGGAGAGACCCAGTACTTC.